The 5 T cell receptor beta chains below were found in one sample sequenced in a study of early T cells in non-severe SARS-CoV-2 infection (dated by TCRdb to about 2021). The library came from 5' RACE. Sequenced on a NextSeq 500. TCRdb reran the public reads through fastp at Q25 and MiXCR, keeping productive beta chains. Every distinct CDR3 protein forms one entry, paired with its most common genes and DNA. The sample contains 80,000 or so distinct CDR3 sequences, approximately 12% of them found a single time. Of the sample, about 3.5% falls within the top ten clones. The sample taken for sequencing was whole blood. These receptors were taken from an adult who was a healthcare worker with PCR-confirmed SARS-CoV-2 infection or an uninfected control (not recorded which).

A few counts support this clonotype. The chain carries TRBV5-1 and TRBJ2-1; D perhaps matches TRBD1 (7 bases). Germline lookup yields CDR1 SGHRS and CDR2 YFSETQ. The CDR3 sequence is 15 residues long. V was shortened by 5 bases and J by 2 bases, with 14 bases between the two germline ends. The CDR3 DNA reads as TGCGCCAGCAGGACAGGAGGGGGCACCTACAATGAGCAGTTCTTC. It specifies CASRTGGGTYNEQFF.

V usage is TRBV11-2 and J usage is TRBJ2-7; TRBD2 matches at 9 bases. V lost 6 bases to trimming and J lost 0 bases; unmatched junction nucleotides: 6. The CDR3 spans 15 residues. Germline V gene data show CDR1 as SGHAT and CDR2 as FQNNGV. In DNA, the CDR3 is TGTGCCAGCAGTTTGAGCGGGAGGAGCTCCTACGAGCAGTACTTC. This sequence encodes CASSLSGRSSYEQYF.

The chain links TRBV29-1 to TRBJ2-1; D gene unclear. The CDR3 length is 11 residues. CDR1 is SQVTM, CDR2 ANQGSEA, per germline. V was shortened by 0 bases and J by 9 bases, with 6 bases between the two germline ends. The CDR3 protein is CSVEETAEQFF. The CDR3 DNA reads TGCAGCGTTGAAGAGACGGCTGAGCAGTTCTTC.

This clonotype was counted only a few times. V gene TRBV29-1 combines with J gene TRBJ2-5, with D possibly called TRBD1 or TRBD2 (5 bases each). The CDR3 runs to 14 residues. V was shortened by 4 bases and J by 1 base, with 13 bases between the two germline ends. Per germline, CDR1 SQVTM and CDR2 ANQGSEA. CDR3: CSVVPTGLQETQYF. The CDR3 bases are TGCAGCGTTGTCCCTACGGGGCTCCAAGAGACCCAGTACTTC.

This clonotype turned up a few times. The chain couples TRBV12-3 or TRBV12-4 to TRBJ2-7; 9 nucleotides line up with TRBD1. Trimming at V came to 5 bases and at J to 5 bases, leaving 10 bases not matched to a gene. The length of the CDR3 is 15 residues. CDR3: CASSITGGAYHEQYF. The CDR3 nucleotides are TGTGCCAGCAGTATCACAGGGGGCGCATACCACGAGCAGTACTTC.